The sequence of this T cell receptor beta chain was determined in a study of T cells after yellow fever vaccination (dated by TCRdb to between 2018 and 2021). Broadly, across the study: The SMART-Seq v4 Ultra Low Input RNA kit was used to prepare libraries from fractions with low cell numbers. To follow T-cell clones before and after both primary and booster YFV17D yellow fever vaccination, bulk TCR alpha and beta repertoires underwent longitudinal sequencing. Two healthy male donors, one aged 18 to 30 and one aged 30 to 40 years, made up the cohort. Bulk PBMC replicates and cell subsets were isolated from blood drawn at multiple timepoints before and after both primary and secondary immunization.

The study at large found these results: A small share of clonotypes was detected in both CD4 and CD8 compartments, with the overlap likely arising from convergent recombination. Because abundant contaminating clonotypes from the bulk population could be contained in FACS-sorted repertoires, computational filtering was required. After the booster, most clones that had expanded after primary vaccination were detected again (about 97% of CD4 and about 88% of CD8), suggesting broad maintenance of memory. Only two donors were included in the study, so the extent to which the findings can be generalized is limited. Compared with the primary T-cell response, the secondary T-cell response was weaker but faster, peaking on day 5 rather than day 15.

TCR cDNA was made using 5'RACE template switching, a step that added a universal primer site and unique molecular identifiers. Priming for cDNA synthesis came from both the TCR alpha and TCR beta constant segments. Libraries were amplified in two PCR steps, with sample barcodes and sequencing adapters added in the second step. Sequencing of the libraries was done on either Illumina HiSeq 2500 (2x100 bp) or NovaSeq (2x150 bp). In the authors' own workflow: Demultiplexing of reads and collapsing into UMI consensus sequences were performed with MIGEC, and V(D)J alignment was carried out with MiXCR. Clonotypes responding to the vaccine were identified with edgeR on replicate PBMC samples, with the criteria of FDR below 0.01 and a log2 fold change above 5 up to day 15. Each bulk clonotype received a CD4 or CD8 identity based on whether the sequenced CD4 or CD8 repertoire contained that clonotype at higher abundance. The public sequencing data were trimmed at Q25 with fastp and processed into clonotypes with MiXCR by TCRdb, which kept only in-frame beta chains. Records with the same CDR3 protein are collapsed into one entry carrying the most frequent genes and DNA. The authors' filters were not applied to this entry. Recorded for this sample are under 550,000 distinct CDR3 sequences; just over 20% of them occurred a single time. 16% of the sample belongs to the ten largest clones.

Notes on this clonotype: Its antigen is not yet known. No much larger clonotype is one base removed from it; base qualities were not supplied.

What this sample's treatment or condition label stands for: live attenuated yellow fever vaccine strain. Two biological replicates of bulk PBMCs were collected at each blood-draw timepoint. PBMCs were isolated from peripheral blood using a standard Ficoll-Paque protocol. TriZol was used to extract RNA from bulk PBMCs, CD4 and CD8 fractions, and dextramer-positive and dextramer-negative fractions. Its CDR3 holds 15 amino acids, cysteine through phenylalanine. Of all the DNA, just the CDR3 is kept, 45 bases in frame from base 1. CDR1 is given as LNHDA and CDR2 as SQIVND, both from the germline V gene (reference sequence). V sheds 3 bases and J sheds 0 bases, leaving 11 bases between their ends.

Recombination joined TRBV19 with TRBJ1-1; confidence is insufficient to name the D gene. The source material was PBMCs, sampled approximately 22 days after the first yellow fever vaccination. This clonotype was obtained from a man aged 18-30 years who received the YFV17D yellow fever vaccine. The DNA sequence is as follows: TGTGCCAGTAGTATCCGTGAGGCGATGAACACTGAAGCTTTCTTT. It codes for CASSIREAMNTEAFF.